A selection of T cell receptor beta chains follows, all from one sample in a study of blood T cells in healthy people across ages. TCRdb called the 5' RACE reads again in MiXCR, with one record for every CDR3 protein. The table records some 900,000 distinct CDR3 sequences, around 48% of them present only once. Sequencing used blood. These receptors came from a man aged 30 to 39 in good health. CDR3s include the opening cysteine and the closing phenylalanine or tryptophan. Clone size is shown for a subset of rows, as once, few, many or a class of expanded clone.

V: TRBV29-1; size: -; J: TRBJ2-1; CDR3: CVARGSSYNEQFF
V: TRBV6-2/TRBV6-3; size: few; J: TRBJ2-1; CDR3: CASRELAGEVNEQFF
V: TRBV29-1; size: -; J: -; CDR3: CSVSDRVSNEQFF
V: TRBV5-4; size: -; J: TRBJ1-5; CDR3: CASSFRQGPNSNQPQHF
V: TRBV20-1; size: few; J: TRBJ2-7; CDR3: CSADREAYEQYF
V: TRBV7-2; size: -; J: TRBJ2-7; CDR3: CASSLVVGGASGTFYEQYF
V: TRBV27; size: -; J: TRBJ1-5; CDR3: CASRSVGGGNQPQHF
V: TRBV12-3/TRBV12-4; size: -; J: TRBJ1-2; CDR3: CASGINRDRAHYGYTF
V: TRBV25-1; size: -; J: TRBJ1-6; CDR3: CASSESGQYNSPLHF
V: TRBV27; size: -; J: TRBJ2-3; CDR3: CASSFYRGQGDTQYF
V: TRBV12-3/TRBV12-4; size: many; J: TRBJ2-5; CDR3: CASSSRWKTQYF
V: TRBV12-3/TRBV12-4; size: -; J: TRBJ2-4; CDR3: CASSVAGGGNIQYF
V: TRBV20-1; size: -; J: TRBJ2-1; CDR3: CSAQLTGLADNEQFF
V: TRBV7-9; size: -; J: TRBJ2-1; CDR3: CASRSDRALHPEQFF
V: TRBV20-1; size: -; J: TRBJ2-3; CDR3: CSAPRGGFLNTDTQYF
V: TRBV6-2/TRBV6-3; size: few; J: TRBJ2-2; CDR3: CASSYSGRGTGELFF
V: TRBV10-3; size: -; J: TRBJ1-1; CDR3: CATQLGVNTEAFF
V: TRBV7-2; size: -; J: TRBJ1-1; CDR3: CASSSRTGSAEAFF
V: TRBV7-3; size: -; J: TRBJ1-1; CDR3: CASSLRPSTRGAEAFF
V: TRBV29-1; size: -; J: TRBJ2-7; CDR3: CSVGRQGAAYEQYF
V: TRBV15; size: -; J: TRBJ1-1; CDR3: CATSREGRGTEAFF
V: TRBV15; size: few; J: TRBJ1-5; CDR3: CATRQINQPQHF
V: TRBV3-1; size: -; J: TRBJ1-2; CDR3: CASSQGFYGVKTHGYTF
V: TRBV20-1; size: few; J: TRBJ2-5; CDR3: CSVSGGRETQYF
V: TRBV20-1; size: -; J: TRBJ2-1; CDR3: CSAMGLAGHNEQFF
V: TRBV28; size: -; J: -; CDR3: CAGTRGGGGAETQYF
V: TRBV2; size: few; J: TRBJ2-6; CDR3: CASSPLRSGANVLTF
V: TRBV9; size: once; J: -; CDR3: CASSVDAGAGETQYF
V: TRBV6-1; size: -; J: TRBJ2-3; CDR3: CASREAVRTDTQYF
V: TRBV10-3; size: -; J: TRBJ2-1; CDR3: CAIRTGTNYEQFF
V: TRBV6-5; size: few; J: TRBJ1-1; CDR3: CASSKDRGTFF
V: TRBV7-2; size: -; J: TRBJ1-4; CDR3: CASSLEGDLRHEKLFF
V: TRBV20-1; size: -; J: TRBJ1-4; CDR3: CSARADRAEKLFF
V: TRBV4-1; size: -; J: TRBJ1-4; CDR3: CASGKPGEKLFF
V: TRBV6-2/TRBV6-3; size: few; J: TRBJ2-7; CDR3: CASSYRQGVYEQYF
V: TRBV12-3/TRBV12-4; size: few; J: TRBJ2-5; CDR3: CASSPVGRQETQYF
V: TRBV5-1; size: -; J: -; CDR3: CASSPQNRAGDIQYF
V: TRBV27; size: -; J: TRBJ2-5; CDR3: CASSSTEHQETQYF
V: TRBV7-2; size: -; J: TRBJ1-2; CDR3: CASSPQTGNYGYTF
V: TRBV28; size: few; J: TRBJ2-5; CDR3: CASSSVSLGLRTQYF
V: TRBV6-5; size: few; J: TRBJ1-1; CDR3: CACRAGLNTEAFF
V: TRBV11-1; size: -; J: TRBJ2-3; CDR3: CASSSGSPGPDTQYF
V: TRBV4-2; size: -; J: TRBJ1-4; CDR3: CASSQDARPNEKLFF
V: TRBV5-6; size: -; J: TRBJ2-1; CDR3: CASRPMFPGEQFF
V: TRBV12-3/TRBV12-4; size: -; J: TRBJ1-6; CDR3: CASSDRGASYNSPLHF